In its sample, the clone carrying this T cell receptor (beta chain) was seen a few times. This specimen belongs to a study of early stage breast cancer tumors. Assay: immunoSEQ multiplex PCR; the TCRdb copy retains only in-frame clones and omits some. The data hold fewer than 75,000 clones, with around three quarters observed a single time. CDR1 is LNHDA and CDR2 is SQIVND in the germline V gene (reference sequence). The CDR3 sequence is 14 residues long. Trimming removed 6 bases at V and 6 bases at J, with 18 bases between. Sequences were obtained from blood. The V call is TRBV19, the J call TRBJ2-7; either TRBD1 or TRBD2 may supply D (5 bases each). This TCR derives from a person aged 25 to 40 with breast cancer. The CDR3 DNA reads TGTGCCAGTAGCCCGGGACCACCCCCCCCCGAGCAGTACTTC. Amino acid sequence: CASSPGPPPPEQYF.